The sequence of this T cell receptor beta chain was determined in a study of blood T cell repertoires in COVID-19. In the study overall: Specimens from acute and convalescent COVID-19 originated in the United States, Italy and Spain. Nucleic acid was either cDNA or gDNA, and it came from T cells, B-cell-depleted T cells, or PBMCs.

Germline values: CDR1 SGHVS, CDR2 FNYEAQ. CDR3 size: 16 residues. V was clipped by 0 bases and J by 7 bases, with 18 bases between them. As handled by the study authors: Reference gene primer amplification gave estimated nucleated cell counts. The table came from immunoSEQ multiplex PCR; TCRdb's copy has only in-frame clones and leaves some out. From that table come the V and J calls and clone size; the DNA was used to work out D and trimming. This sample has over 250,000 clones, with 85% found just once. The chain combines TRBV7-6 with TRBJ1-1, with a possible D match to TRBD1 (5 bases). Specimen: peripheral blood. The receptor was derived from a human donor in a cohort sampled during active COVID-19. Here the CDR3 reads CASSLAGPGIDGEAFF. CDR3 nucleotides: TGTGCCAGCAGCTTAGCAGGGCCAGGGATCGACGGTGAAGCTTTCTTT.